The source of this TCR beta chain is a study of blood T cell repertoires in COVID-19 (dated by TCRdb to the early 2020s). With regard to the full study: Collaborator samples came from the United States, Italy and Spain and covered acute and convalescent phases of COVID-19. Where HLA class I and class II types were available, the types were taken from metadata supplied by the sample provider, not from assay-based typing. The material from the prospective study consisted of cDNA or gDNA derived from T cells, B-cell-depleted T cells, or PBMCs. Deeply sampled blood TCRbeta repertoires from subjects exposed to, actively infected with, or recovered from COVID-19 were included in the dataset. Samples came from the ongoing ImmuneRACE study (first 160 participants) plus 1,254 subjects from 6 global collaborators. The sample metadata nearly always contained a de-identified subject ID, COVID-19 status, age in years and sex. The repertoires were released in a freely available public database intended as a resource for research on the immune response to SARS-CoV-2.

The paper's findings and limits, for the study overall: Clinical and demographic metadata were provided uncurated, with the amount varying by source and participant.

The CDR3 numbers 16 residues from cysteine through phenylalanine. The read is trimmed to its CDR3 DNA, 48 bases read in frame from base 1. The germline V gene gives CDR1 as SGHVS and CDR2 as FQNEAQ. V and J lose 0 bases and 0 bases, and a span of 11 bases separates them. Details on this clone: Its antigen target is currently unknown. Base qualities were left out, and no much larger clone turns up one base away.

Whole blood was collected in K2EDTA tubes by collaborating institutions according to the institutions' own protocols. For TCRbeta analysis, collaborators shipped samples as frozen whole blood, isolated PBMCs, or DNA extracted from either of those sample types. TCRbeta CDR3 regions were amplified from genomic DNA using the immunoSEQ Assay, a bias-controlled multiplex PCR. The original pipeline was this. Nucleated cell counts per sample were estimated from amplification of reference gene primers within the assay. To quantify the absolute abundance of each unique TCRbeta CDR3 rearrangement, sequence reads were collapsed and filtered. Productive Simpson clonality was computed per sample as the square root of Simpson's diversity index over productive rearrangements. Drawn from immuneACCESS, this table holds only the in-frame rearrangements with V and J called that TCRdb kept. Clones are partly lost; checked studies trace under half to an unresolved V gene and leave the rest unexplained. V and J calls and clone size are those listed in that table; D and trimming were worked out from the DNA. Present in this sample are under 350,000 clones, over 75% of which were seen just once. About 11% of the sample is in the top ten clones.

Here the chain combines TRBV7-8 and TRBJ1-1; the D gene is perhaps TRBD1, from 6 matching bases. This clonotype was sampled from a woman in her 70s with acute or convalescent COVID-19. Specimen: peripheral blood. The CDR3 has the sequence CASSLALGHLNTEAFF. The base sequence is TGTGCCAGCAGCTTAGCCCTGGGACACTTGAACACTGAAGCTTTCTTT.